This paragraph reports one TCR beta chain. Its cognate antigen is unknown. The CDR3 sequence is 13 residues long. CDR1 and CDR2 from the germline V gene are LNHNV and YYDKDF (reference sequence). Trimming pared 8 bases from V and 6 bases from J, leaving 16 bases between. cDNA reverse transcribed from extracted RNA served as the sequencing template. Libraries were prepared by immunoSEQ multiplex PCR; TCRdb keeps only in-frame clonotypes and omits some of them. The table shows approximately 210,000 clones, with approximately 67% occurring only once. The sample originates from a study of CD8+ T cells in alopecia areata. Study as a whole: Treatment of the treated patients consisted of oral tofacitinib, 5 to 10 mg twice daily.

Whole-study findings and limits: One nonresponder leaves baseline CD8+ expansion's link to response uncertain.

Treatment of the sample: oral pan-JAK inhibitor, 5-10 mg twice daily. The sample here was CD4+ T cells sorted from blood, taken around week 44, from a patient treated with tofacitinib. This chain uses TRBV15 with TRBJ1-1; a weak D match, TRBD1 (5 bases). The receptor comes from a human donor with alopecia areata. CDR3 sequence reads: CATRYTRESEAFF. As DNA, the CDR3 is TGTGCCACCCGCTACACCAGGGAATCTGAAGCTTTCTTT.